These T cell receptor beta chains were read from a single sample in a study of Graves' ophthalmopathy and Graves' hyperthyroidism. TCRdb called the multiplex PCR reads again in MiXCR, with one record for every CDR3 protein. The sample has around 40,000 distinct CDR3 sequences, 52% seen once; the top ten hold less than 20%. Source material: peripheral blood. These receptors all come from an adult man with Graves' ophthalmopathy. Each CDR3 is given with its conserved first and last residue. The D gene is left open where the match is weak. Clone size is not always given. Where it is, it says once, few, many or a class for expanded clones.

CASSLRPSGSRAYEQYF | TGTGCCAGCAGCTTGCGGCCTAGCGGGAGTCGGGCATACGAGCAATACTTC | TRBV5-6 | TRBD2 | NA | TRBJ2-7
CASSVRSSNEQFF | TGTGCCAGTAGTGTTAGGAGTTCCAATGAGCAGTTCTTC | TRBV19 | NA | NA | TRBJ2-1
CASSLWSQGYEQYF | TGTGCCAGCAGTTTATGGTCTCAGGGCTACGAGCAGTACTTC | TRBV27 | NA | many | TRBJ2-7
CASSLEGGYTGEQYF | TGCGCCAGCAGCTTGGAAGGGGGCTACACCGGGGAGCAGTACTTC | TRBV5-1 | TRBD1 | NA | TRBJ2-7
CSARQGVLAEAFF | TGCAGTGCTAGGCAGGGAGTTCTAGCTGAAGCTTTCTTT | TRBV20-1 | NA | NA | TRBJ1-1
CASSGSGRGGNEQFF | TGTGCCAGCAGTGGAAGCGGGAGGGGGGGCAATGAGCAGTTCTTC | TRBV6-5 | TRBD2 | many | TRBJ2-1
CASSLVGGYEQYF | TGTGCCAGCAGCTTGGTCGGAGGCTACGAGCAGTACTTC | TRBV7-9 | NA | medium-sized | TRBJ2-7
CASSLGYNQPQHF | TGTGCCAGCAGTTTAGGTTACAATCAGCCCCAGCATTTT | TRBV27 | NA | many | TRBJ1-5
CSARDVGQSTDTANEKLFF | TGCAGTGCTAGAGATGTCGGCCAAAGCACAGATACGGCTAATGAAAAACTGTTTTTT | TRBV20-1 | NA | NA | TRBJ1-4
CASSLVDSPYEQYF | TGTGCCAGCAGCTTGGTCGACAGCCCCTACGAGCAGTACTTC | TRBV7-2 | NA | NA | TRBJ2-7
CASSESYSTDTQYF | TGCGCCAGCAGTGAGTCTTACTCCACAGATACGCAGTATTTT | TRBV10-1 | NA | NA | TRBJ2-3
CSIWTSSRTDTQYF | TGCAGCATCTGGACTAGTTCGCGAACAGATACGCAGTATTTT | TRBV29-1 | TRBD2 | few | TRBJ2-3
CASSYGRAGELFF | TGTGCCAGCAGTTACGGAAGGGCAGGGGAGCTGTTTTTT | TRBV6-5 | NA | NA | TRBJ2-2
CAWNGGQGRNEQFF | TGTGCCTGGAACGGGGGACAGGGTAGGAATGAGCAGTTCTTC | TRBV30 | TRBD1 | many | TRBJ2-1
CASSSQGQNTGELFF | TGTGCCAGCAGCTCACAGGGACAAAACACCGGGGAGCTGTTTTTT | TRBV7-9 | NA | many | TRBJ2-2
CASSLPSTGGPTGELFF | TGTGCCAGCAGCTTACCGTCAACAGGGGGCCCCACCGGGGAGCTGTTTTTT | TRBV7-4 | TRBD1 | many | TRBJ2-2
CASSLSAAYNEQFF | TGCGCCAGCAGCTTGTCCGCAGCTTACAATGAGCAGTTCTTC | TRBV5-1 | NA | many | TRBJ2-1
CATSALAGGSYEQYF | TGTGCCACCAGCGCACTAGCGGGAGGATCCTACGAGCAGTACTTC | TRBV15 | TRBD2 | few | TRBJ2-7
CASSEGLYGYTF | TGTGCCAGCAGTGAGGGGCTCTATGGCTACACCTTC | TRBV2 | NA | once | TRBJ1-2
CASTTTGLSTDTQYF | TGTGCCAGCACCACGACAGGGCTCAGCACAGATACGCAGTATTTT | TRBV6-6 | TRBD1 | many | TRBJ2-3
CASSIAYALAGGSYEQYF | TGTGCCAGTAGTATCGCGTACGCACTAGCGGGAGGATCCTACGAGCAGTACTTC | TRBV19 | TRBD2 | NA | TRBJ2-7
CASSSRPTGELFF | TGTGCCAGCAGTTCCCGACCAACCGGGGAGCTGTTTTTT | TRBV6-2/TRBV6-3 | NA | many | TRBJ2-2
CASSLRVGSRIENTDTQYF | TGTGCCAGCAGCTTACGCGTCGGGTCACGCATAGAAAACACAGATACGCAGTATTTT | TRBV7-8 | NA | NA | TRBJ2-3
CASSGSGTEAFF | TGTGCCAGTAGTGGGTCGGGCACTGAAGCTTTCTTT | TRBV19 | NA | once | TRBJ1-1
CASSQDQNSGAYGYTF | TGTGCCAGCAGCCAAGATCAAAACTCTGGGGCCTATGGCTACACCTTC | TRBV4-2 | NA | once | TRBJ1-2
CASSLGQGPDTQYF | TGTGCCAGCAGCTTAGGACAGGGACCAGATACGCAGTATTTT | TRBV7-9 | TRBD1 | NA | TRBJ2-3
CASIQRRVLYNSPLHF | TGTGCCAGCATTCAACGCCGGGTTCTCTATAATTCACCCCTCCACTTT | TRBV6-4 | NA | many | TRBJ1-6
CSARGNPGQGPQGCANTGELFF | TGCAGTGCTAGAGGGAACCCGGGACAGGGTCCCCAGGGCTGTGCGAACACCGGGGAGCTGTTTTTT | TRBV20-1 | TRBD1 | NA | TRBJ2-2
CASSRQAGPYNEQYF | TGTGCCAGCAGCCGGCAGGCGGGACCGTACAATGAGCAGTATTTT | TRBV7-6 | NA | NA | TRBJ2-3
CASRKGMGQGNEQFF | TGTGCCAGCAGAAAAGGAATGGGACAAGGAAATGAGCAGTTCTTC | TRBV2 | NA | many | TRBJ2-1
CASSQDTGQMNTEAFF | TGCGCCAGCAGCCAAGATACTGGCCAGATGAACACTGAAGCTTTCTTT | TRBV4-3 | NA | many | TRBJ1-1